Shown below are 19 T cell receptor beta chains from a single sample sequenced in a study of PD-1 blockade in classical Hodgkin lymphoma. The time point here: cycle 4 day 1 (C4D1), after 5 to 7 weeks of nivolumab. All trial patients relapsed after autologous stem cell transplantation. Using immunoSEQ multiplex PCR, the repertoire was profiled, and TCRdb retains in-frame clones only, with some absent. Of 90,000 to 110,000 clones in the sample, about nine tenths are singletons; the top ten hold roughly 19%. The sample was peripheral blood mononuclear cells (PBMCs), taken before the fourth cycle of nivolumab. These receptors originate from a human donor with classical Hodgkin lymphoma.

The DNA for the CDR3 is TGTGCCAGCAGCGTAGAGGACAGAGACTATGGCTACACCTTC. It specifies CASSVEDRDYGYTF. The chain employs TRBV9 and TRBJ1-2, with D possibly being TRBD1 (6 bases). Between the trimmed V and J ends, which lost 0 bases and 3 bases, there was a span of 9 bases. CDR3 length: 14 amino acids. CDR1 and CDR2 from the germline V gene are SGDLS and YYNGEE.

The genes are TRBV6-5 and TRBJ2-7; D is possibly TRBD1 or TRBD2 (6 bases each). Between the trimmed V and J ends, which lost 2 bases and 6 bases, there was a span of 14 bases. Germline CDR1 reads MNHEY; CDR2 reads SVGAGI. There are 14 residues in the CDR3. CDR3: CASSYLQGGSEQYF. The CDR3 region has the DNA TGTGCCAGCAGTTACCTACAGGGAGGTAGCGAGCAGTACTTC.

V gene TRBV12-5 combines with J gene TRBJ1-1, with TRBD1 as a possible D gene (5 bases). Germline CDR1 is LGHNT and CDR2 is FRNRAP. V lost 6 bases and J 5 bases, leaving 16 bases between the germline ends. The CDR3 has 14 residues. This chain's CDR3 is CASGAGTQGTEAFF. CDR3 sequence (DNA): TGTGCTAGTGGCGCCGGGACCCAAGGGACTGAAGCTTTCTTT.

In DNA form, the CDR3 reads TGTGCCAGCAGGACTGGGTTTCCGATGGGTAATACTGAAGCTTTCTTT. The encoded protein is CASRTGFPMGNTEAFF. The rearrangement uses TRBV2 and TRBJ1-1; D is unclear. V lost 6 bases and J 5 bases, leaving 22 bases between the germline ends. Germline-derived CDR1 and CDR2 are SNHLY and FYNNEI. This CDR3 has 16 residues.

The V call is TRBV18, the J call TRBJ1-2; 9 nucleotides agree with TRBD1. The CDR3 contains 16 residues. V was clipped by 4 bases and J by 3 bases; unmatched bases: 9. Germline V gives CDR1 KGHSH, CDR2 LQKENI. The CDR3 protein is CASSLNYRGQDYGYTF. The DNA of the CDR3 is TGTGCCAGCTCACTCAATTACAGGGGGCAAGACTATGGCTACACCTTC.

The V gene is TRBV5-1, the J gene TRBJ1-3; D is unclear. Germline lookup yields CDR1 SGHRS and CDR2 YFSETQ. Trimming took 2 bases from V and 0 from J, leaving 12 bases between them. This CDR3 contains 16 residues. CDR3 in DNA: TGCGCCAGCAGCTTTCTCGCCGGCAGCTCTGGAAACACCATATATTTT. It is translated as CASSFLAGSSGNTIYF.

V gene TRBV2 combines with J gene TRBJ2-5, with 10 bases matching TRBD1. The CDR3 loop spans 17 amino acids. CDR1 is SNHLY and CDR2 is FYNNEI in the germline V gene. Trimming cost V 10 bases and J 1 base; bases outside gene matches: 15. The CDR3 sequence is CATSGTGAPSSQETQYF. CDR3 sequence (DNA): TGTGCCACTTCCGGGACAGGGGCCCCCTCGAGCCAAGAGACCCAGTACTTC. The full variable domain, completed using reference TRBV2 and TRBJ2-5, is EPEVTQTPSHQVTQMGQEVILRCVPISNHLYFYWYRQILGQKVEFLVSFYNNEISEKSEIFDDQFSVERPDGSNFTLKIRSTKLEDSAMYFCATSGTGAPSSQETQYFGPGTRLLVL.

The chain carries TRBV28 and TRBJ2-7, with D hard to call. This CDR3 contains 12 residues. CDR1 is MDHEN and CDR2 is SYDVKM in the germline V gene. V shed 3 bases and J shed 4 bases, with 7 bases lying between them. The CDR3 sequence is CASSFLGYEQYF. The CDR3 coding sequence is TGTGCCAGCAGTTTTCTTGGGTACGAGCAGTACTTC.

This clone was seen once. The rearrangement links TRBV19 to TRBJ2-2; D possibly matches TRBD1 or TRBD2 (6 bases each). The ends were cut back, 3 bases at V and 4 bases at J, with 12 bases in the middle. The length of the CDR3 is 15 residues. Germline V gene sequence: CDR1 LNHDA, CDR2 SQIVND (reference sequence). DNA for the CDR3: TGTGCCAGTAGTATCAAGGGGGGTAGCACCGGGGAGCTGTTTTTT. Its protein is CASSIKGGSTGELFF.

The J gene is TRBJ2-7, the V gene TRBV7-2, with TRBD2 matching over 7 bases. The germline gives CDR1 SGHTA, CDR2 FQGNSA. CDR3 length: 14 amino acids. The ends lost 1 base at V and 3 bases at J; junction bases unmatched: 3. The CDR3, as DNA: TGTGCCAGCAGCTTAGTACGCGGGAGCTACGAGCAGTACTTC. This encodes CASSLVRGSYEQYF.

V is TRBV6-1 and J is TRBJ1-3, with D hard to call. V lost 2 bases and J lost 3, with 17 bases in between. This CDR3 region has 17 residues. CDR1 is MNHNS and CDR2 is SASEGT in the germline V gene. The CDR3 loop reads CASSESRRGFVGNTIYF. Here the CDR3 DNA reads TGTGCCAGCAGTGAAAGCCGGAGAGGTTTTGTTGGAAACACCATATATTTT.

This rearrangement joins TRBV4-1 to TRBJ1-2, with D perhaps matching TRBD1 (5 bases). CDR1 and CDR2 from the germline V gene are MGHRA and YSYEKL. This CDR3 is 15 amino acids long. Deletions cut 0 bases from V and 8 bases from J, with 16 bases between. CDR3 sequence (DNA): TGCGCCAGCAGCCAAGACTTGTCGAGGGGAATCGGCTACACCTTC. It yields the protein CASSQDLSRGIGYTF.

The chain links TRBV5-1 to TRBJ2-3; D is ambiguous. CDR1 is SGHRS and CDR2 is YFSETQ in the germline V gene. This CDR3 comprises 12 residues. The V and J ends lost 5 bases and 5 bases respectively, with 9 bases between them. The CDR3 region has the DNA TGCGCCAGCAGGTTTCAGGAAGATACGCAGTATTTT. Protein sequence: CASRFQEDTQYF.

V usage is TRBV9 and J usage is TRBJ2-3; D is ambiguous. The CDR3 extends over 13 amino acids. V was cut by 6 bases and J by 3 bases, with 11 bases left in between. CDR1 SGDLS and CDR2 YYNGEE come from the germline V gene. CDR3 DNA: TGTGCCAGCAAGGCCGGATCGACAGATACGCAGTATTTT. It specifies CASKAGSTDTQYF. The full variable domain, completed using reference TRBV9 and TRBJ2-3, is DSGVTQTPKHLITATGQRVTLRCSPRSGDLSVYWYQQSLDQGLQFLIQYYNGEERAKGNILERFSAQQFPDLHSELNLSSLELGDSALYFCASKAGSTDTQYFGPGTRLTVL.

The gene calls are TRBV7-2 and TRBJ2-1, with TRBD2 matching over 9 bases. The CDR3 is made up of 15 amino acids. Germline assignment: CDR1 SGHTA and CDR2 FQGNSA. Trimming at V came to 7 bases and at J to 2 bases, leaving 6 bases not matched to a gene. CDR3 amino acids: CASTQLAGAYNEQFF. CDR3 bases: TGTGCCAGCACGCAATTAGCGGGGGCCTACAATGAGCAGTTCTTC.

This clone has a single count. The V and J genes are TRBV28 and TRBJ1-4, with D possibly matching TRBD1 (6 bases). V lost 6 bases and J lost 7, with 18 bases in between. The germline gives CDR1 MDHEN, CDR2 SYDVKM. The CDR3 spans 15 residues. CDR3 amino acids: CASRQYRGGVEKLFF. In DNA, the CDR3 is TGTGCCAGCAGACAGTATCGGGGGGGCGTTGAAAAACTGTTTTTT.

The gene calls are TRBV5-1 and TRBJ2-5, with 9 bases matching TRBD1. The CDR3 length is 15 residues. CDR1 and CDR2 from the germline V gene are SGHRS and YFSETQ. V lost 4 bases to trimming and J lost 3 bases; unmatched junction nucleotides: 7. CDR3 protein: CASSPGTGTKETQYF. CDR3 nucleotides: TGCGCCAGCAGCCCCGGGACAGGGACGAAAGAGACCCAGTACTTC.

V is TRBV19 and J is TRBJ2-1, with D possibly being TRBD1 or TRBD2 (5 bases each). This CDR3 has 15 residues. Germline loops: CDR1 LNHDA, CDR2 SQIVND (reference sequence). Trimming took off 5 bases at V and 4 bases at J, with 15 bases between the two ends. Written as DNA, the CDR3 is TGTGCCAGTAGTCCCACCGGGACCACATACAATGAGCAGTTCTTC. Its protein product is CASSPTGTTYNEQFF.

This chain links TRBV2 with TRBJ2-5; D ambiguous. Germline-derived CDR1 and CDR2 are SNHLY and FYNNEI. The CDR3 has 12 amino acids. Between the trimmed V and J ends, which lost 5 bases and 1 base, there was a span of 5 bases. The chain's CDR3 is CASSRIQETQYF. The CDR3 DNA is TGTGCCAGCAGTCGAATCCAAGAGACCCAGTACTTC.